This is a list of T cell receptor beta chains from one sample in a study of blood T cell repertoires in COVID-19. Only in-frame clones appear in the TCRdb table, and some are missing; sequencing was by immunoSEQ multiplex PCR. This table holds approximately 200,000 clones, less than 90% found once. Sequencing was done on a sample of PBMCs or T cells enriched from blood (not recorded which). Receptors were obtained from a woman aged 25 to 39 who had been exposed to COVID-19. Both conserved end residues are trimmed from each CDR3.

TRBV4-2 | ASSQDNTGVAKNIQY
TRBV2 | ASLPMGDYNSPLH
TRBV7-3 | ASSLTGQGRDTQY
TRBV18 | ASSSHGNSPLH
TRBV6-5 | ASSYGQGASDTQY
TRBV5-6 | ASSLQGMSYEQY
TRBV2 | ASSYTGATNYGYT
TRBV2 | ASSRGGTYTDTQY
TRBV18 | ASSPLAGDYNEQF
TRBV29-1 | SARGEYANEQF
TRBV27 | ASSQTGVTDTQY
TRBV24-1 | ATSDLDRGGGYT
TRBV25-1 | ASSGGGHFGSWPQH
TRBV29-1 | SVDRLASSNEQF
TRBV29-1 | SVVVGGNSNQPQH
TRBV10-3 | AITPGLQETQY
TRBV25-1 | ASSGPTGGSYEQY
TRBV12-5 | ASAYSGSSYEQY
TRBV27 | ASSLLPDTEAF
TRBV11-2 | ASSPRRGGAGSEQY
TRBV3-1/TRBV3-2 | ASSQDNRGYTIY
TRBV10-1 | ASSLGQNYGYT
TRBV7-8 | ASSPRASGTGELF
TRBV9 | ASSYSRDMAGANVLT
TRBV6-5 | ASSYSENSGANVLT
TRBV7-3 | ASSPGTGDNQPQH
TRBV19 | ASSMIQRNSPLH
TRBV30 | AWTRLNGYT
TRBV12-3/TRBV12-4 | ASSRTREQY
TRBV27 | ASRQLGGKNSLPQH
TRBV7-8 | ASSLRFIGNGYT
TRBV27 | ASSLSSGRSYGYT
TRBV19 | ASSSSGVDNQPQH
TRBV5-4 | ASSLGSSGGAENTQY
TRBV20-1 | SASNRPHQRTVRNEQF
TRBV4-2 | ASSQELAKWETQY
TRBV7-2 | ASSWTGSYNEQF
TRBV18 | ASSPLTGTEAF
TRBV21-1 | ASSTGSRRGYT
TRBV9 | ASSVGDRGLNTEAF
TRBV6-4 | ASHSDPRHQPQH
TRBV28 | ASSFELPETEAF